This record covers a single T cell receptor (beta chain). Its antigen is currently not known. No much larger clone is present one base from it, and per-base qualities are unavailable. Using the deep immunoSEQ assay, multiplex PCR amplified TCR CDR3 regions from genomic DNA. Genomic DNA extracted from each cell subset was distributed evenly over all wells of several immunoSEQ 96-well plates, and each plate served as one replicate. For sorted subsets, each replicate PCR was loaded with about 0.2 ug genomic DNA, equivalent to some 31,000 T cell genomes. Purified libraries were quantified with a Qubit 3.0 fluorometer, sized on a Bioanalyzer 2100, and re-quantified with the KAPA Library Quantification kit. Every immunoSEQ 96-well plate was sequenced on a separate single-read 150-cycle Illumina NextSeq 550 flow cell. On the authors' methods: Because only junctional sequences without quality scores were contained in the immunoSEQ output, filtering matching that applied to full-length reads could not be performed. To assign V/J genes and CDR3, sequences were annotated using PyIR, a Python wrapper for IgBLAST v1.9, with IMGT germline references. Reads were filtered out if the reads had weak V/J assignments (E-value above 1e-6), no CDR3, stop codons, out-of-frame junctions, or ambiguous translated residues. A V3J clonotype was defined by an identical inferred V gene, J gene, and CDR3 amino acid sequence. Percentage overlap between repertoires was computed as shared unique clonotypes divided by the size of the smaller repertoire. Three approaches were used to assess repertoire richness: RTK rarefaction, the Chao1 estimator, and Recon v2.1 estimates of unobserved clonotypes. Generation probabilities for all TCRbeta clonotypes obtained by the gDNA method from a handful of donors were computed using OLGA. In its TCRdb copy, this immuneACCESS table keeps in-frame sequences only and misses some clones. Where compared with another copy, unresolved V genes explain less than half of these, and the others have no known cause. V, J and clone size are those of that table, while D and trimming were read from the DNA. For this sample there are roughly 660,000 clones; less than 95% appear just once. About a third of the sample rests with the top ten.

The donors were healthy, HIV-negative adults who had no recently reported acute infections or vaccinations. All donors were Caucasian adults living in Nashville, Tennessee, USA. CD8 memory samples were composed of magnetically selected CD45RO+ cells combined with CCR7-negative CD45RA+ effector memory (TemRA) cells. After blood collection by leukapheresis, PBMCs were isolated using Ficoll-Histopaque density gradient centrifugation and then cryopreserved in the vapor phase of liquid nitrogen. Analytical flow cytometry was used to check the purity and quantity of each magnetically sorted T cell population. Each sorted fraction had its genomic DNA isolated and then quantified by UV absorbance on a Nanodrop 2000c. These data are taken from a study of shared clonotypes between healthy human individuals (dated by TCRdb to the early 2020s). Background for the entire study: The cohort comprised a couple of women and a few men aged 18 to 49 years. Per donor, three plates each were used for CD4 naive and CD4 memory, two for CD8 naive, and one for CD8 memory. To increase sequencing depth and limit assay-specific biases, different laboratories used diverse techniques to prepare libraries and sequence TCR repertoires. Per donor, leukapheresis produced somewhere between about 0.94 and 9 billion PBMCs. The study deeply sequenced blood TCR repertoires of roughly five healthy adults to estimate repertoire size and the extent of clonotype sharing between individuals. General findings and caveats noted by the study authors: Sharing across a few donors was observed for approximately 5% of naive CD4, around 3.5% of naive CD8, 2% to 2.5% of memory CD4, and roughly 0.4% of memory CD8 clonotypes. Naive subsets generally had larger estimated clonotype richness than memory subsets. Rarefaction of sorted-subset datasets indicated incomplete sequencing despite the large sequencing depth. Pairwise subsampling led to the expectation that sequencing depth would affect the degree of clonotype sharing among donors. The genetic and exposure-history diversity represented was limited by the small number of donors. Sampling was restricted to blood, and TCR repertoires in tissues likely differ from the TCR repertoires found in blood. Higher generation probabilities were observed for clonotypes shared by all four sorted-subset donors than for non-shared clonotypes.

Trimming at the junction amounts to 2 bases on V and 0 bases on J, and the germline ends lie 14 bases apart. Reading from cysteine to phenylalanine, the CDR3 counts 17 amino acids. The entry retains the CDR3 DNA only, 51 bases that are in frame from base 1. As encoded in the germline V gene (reference sequence), CDR1 is SEHNR while CDR2 is FQNEAQ. The sample comprised memory CD8+ T cells from PBMCs. In light of the paper, this sample's cell subset or site label describes: CD45RO+ cells pooled with CCR7-negative TemRA cells. This sequence was found in a man between 18 and 35 years old in good health. Some clones in this sample may be carry-over from other donors' samples. The chain is made from TRBV7-9 and TRBJ2-1, with the identity of the D gene unclear. The CDR3 is CASSLLSSPSSYNEQFF. The sequenced DNA is TGTGCCAGCAGCTTACTGAGCAGCCCGAGCTCCTACAATGAGCAGTTCTTC.